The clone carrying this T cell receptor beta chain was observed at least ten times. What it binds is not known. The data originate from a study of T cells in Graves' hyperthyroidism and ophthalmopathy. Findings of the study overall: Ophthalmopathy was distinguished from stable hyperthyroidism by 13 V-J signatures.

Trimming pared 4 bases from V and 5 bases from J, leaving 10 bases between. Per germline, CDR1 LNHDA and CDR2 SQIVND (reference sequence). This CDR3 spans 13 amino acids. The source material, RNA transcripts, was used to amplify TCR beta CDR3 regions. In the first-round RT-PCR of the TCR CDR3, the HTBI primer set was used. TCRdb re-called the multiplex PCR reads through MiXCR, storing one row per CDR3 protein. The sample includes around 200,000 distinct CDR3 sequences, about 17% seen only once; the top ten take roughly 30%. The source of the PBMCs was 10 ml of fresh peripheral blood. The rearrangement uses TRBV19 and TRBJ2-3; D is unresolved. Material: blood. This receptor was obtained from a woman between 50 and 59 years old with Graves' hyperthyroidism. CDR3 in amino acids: CASSTLTGDTQYF. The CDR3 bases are TGTGCCAGTAGTACACTGACTGGAGATACGCAGTATTTT.